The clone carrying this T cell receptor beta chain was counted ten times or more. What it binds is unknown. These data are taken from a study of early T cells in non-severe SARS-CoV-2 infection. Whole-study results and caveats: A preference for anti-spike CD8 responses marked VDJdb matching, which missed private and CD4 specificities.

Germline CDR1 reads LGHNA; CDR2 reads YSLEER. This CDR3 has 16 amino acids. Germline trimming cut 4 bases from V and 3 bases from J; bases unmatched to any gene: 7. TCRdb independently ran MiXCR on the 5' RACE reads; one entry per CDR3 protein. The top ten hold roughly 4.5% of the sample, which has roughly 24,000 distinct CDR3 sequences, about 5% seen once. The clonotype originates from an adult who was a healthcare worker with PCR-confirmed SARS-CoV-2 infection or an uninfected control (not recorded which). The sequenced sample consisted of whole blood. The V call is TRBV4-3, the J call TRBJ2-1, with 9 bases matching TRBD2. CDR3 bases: TGCGCCAGCAGCCCCGGCCTAGCGGGGCTCTACAATGAGCAGTTCTTC. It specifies CASSPGLAGLYNEQFF.